These 9 T cell receptor beta chains were all obtained from the same sample, sequenced in a study of cytomegalovirus exposure and HLA in healthy donors. It was with 60 Vbeta and 13 Jbeta primers that the PCR ran. TCRdb keeps only in-frame clones here, not all; method: immunoSEQ multiplex PCR. Of more than 150,000 clones in the sample, roughly 88% were seen once. The material sequenced was PBMCs. The receptors shown here come from a girl aged 2-9 years in good health and CMV-seropositive.

Comments on this clone: One junction end disagrees with the germline gene, perhaps due to a read error. V gene TRBV5-6 combines with J gene TRBJ2-7; TRBD1 agrees at 11 bases. CDR3 length: 15 amino acids. Per germline, CDR1 SGHDT and CDR2 YYEEEE. The CDR3 coding sequence is TGTGCCAGCAGGTTGGGACAGGGGGTTGCATACGAGCAGTACTTC. Translating gives CASRLGQGVAYEQYF.

This clone has just a few counts. The V gene is TRBV2, the J gene TRBJ2-2; TRBD1 might be the D (5 bases). The CDR3 loop spans 13 amino acids. CDR1 SNHLY and CDR2 FYNNEI come from the germline V gene. V lost 7 bases and J 2 bases, leaving 8 bases between the germline ends. The CDR3 DNA reads as TGTGCCAGCAAGTGGGGCAACACCGGGGAGCTGTTTTTT. Its protein is CASKWGNTGELFF.

This clone was detected a few times. The CDR3 sequence: CASSFLATGNTEAFF. The DNA for the CDR3 is TGCGCCAGCAGCTTTTTAGCGACGGGCAACACTGAAGCTTTCTTT. The rearrangement joins TRBV5-1 to TRBJ1-1; D is undetermined. In germline, CDR1 is SGHRS, CDR2 YFSETQ. Trimming pared 2 bases from V and 2 bases from J, leaving 13 bases between. CDR3 length: 15 amino acids.

J is TRBJ2-7 and V is TRBV5-1; 11 bases are a match to TRBD1. Germline V gives CDR1 SGHRS, CDR2 YFSETQ. With 0 bases clipped from V and 7 bases from J, the junction kept 12 bases outside the gene matches. CDR3 length: 17 amino acids. CDR3 protein: CASSLAGTGGLVDEQYF. The DNA of the CDR3 is TGCGCCAGCAGCTTGGCAGGGACAGGGGGGTTGGTCGATGAGCAGTACTTC.

This clone was seen once. V usage is TRBV10-1 and J usage is TRBJ2-3, with D possibly being TRBD1 (6 bases). Germline V gene sequence: CDR1 WNHNN, CDR2 SYGVQD (reference sequence). V lost 7 bases, J lost 6 bases, and 11 bases lay in between. This CDR3 region has 12 residues. This chain's CDR3 is CASMDSRDTQYF. In DNA, the CDR3 is TGCGCCAGCATGGACAGCCGGGATACGCAGTATTTT.

The rearrangement links TRBV5-1 to TRBJ2-1; 11 positions match TRBD2. The V gene's germline CDR1 is SGHRS and CDR2 YFSETQ. V shed 5 bases and J 8 bases; nucleotides not matched to a gene: 6. The CDR3 runs 14 residues. CDR3 region: CASSLTSGVHEQFF. In nucleotides, the CDR3 is TGCGCCAGCAGTCTGACTAGCGGGGTCCATGAGCAGTTCTTC.

The rearrangement links TRBV10-2 to TRBJ1-1; D unclear. Deletions cut 2 bases from V and 4 bases from J, with 14 bases between. Germline V gene sequence: CDR1 WSHSY, CDR2 SAAADI. CDR3 length: 15 residues. CDR3 amino acids: CASSEQAAGITEAFF. CDR3 DNA sequence: TGCGCCAGCAGTGAGCAGGCGGCGGGGATCACTGAAGCTTTCTTT.

The chain joins TRBV19 to TRBJ2-7; 7 bases match TRBD1. Per germline, CDR1 LNHDA and CDR2 SQIVND (reference sequence). The CDR3 runs to 14 residues. V was pared by 10 bases and J by 5 bases, with 14 bases of the junction left unmatched. CDR3 loop: CATSRRQGWNEQYF. For the CDR3, the DNA is TGTGCCACCAGCCGGAGACAGGGTTGGAACGAGCAGTACTTC.

The rearrangement joins TRBV27 to TRBJ2-7; 8 nucleotides align to TRBD1. CDR3 size: 14 residues. J gave up 1 base and V 5 bases, and 4 bases lay outside the gene matches. Germline-derived CDR1 and CDR2 are MNHEY and SMNVEV (reference sequence). CDR3 loop: CASSRTGKSYEQYF. CDR3 sequence (DNA): TGTGCCAGCAGTCGGACAGGGAAATCCTACGAGCAGTACTTC.